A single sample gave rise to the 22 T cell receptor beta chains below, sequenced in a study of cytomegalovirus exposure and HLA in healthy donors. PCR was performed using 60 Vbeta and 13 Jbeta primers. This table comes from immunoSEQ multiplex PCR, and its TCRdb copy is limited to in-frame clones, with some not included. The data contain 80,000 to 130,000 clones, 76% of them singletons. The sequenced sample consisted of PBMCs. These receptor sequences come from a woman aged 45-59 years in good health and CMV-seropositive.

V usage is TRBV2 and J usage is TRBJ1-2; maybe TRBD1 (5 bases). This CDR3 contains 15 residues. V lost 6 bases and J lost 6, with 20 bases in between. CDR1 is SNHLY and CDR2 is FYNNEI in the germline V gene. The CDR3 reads CASSPVGGVVNGYTF. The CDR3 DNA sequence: TGTGCCAGCAGCCCAGTGGGAGGGGTTGTGAATGGCTACACCTTC.

CDR3 loop: CASSKPGLEAGELFF. In DNA form, the CDR3 reads TGTGCCAGCAGCAAACCGGGACTAGAGGCCGGGGAGCTGTTTTTT. V gene TRBV2 combines with J gene TRBJ2-2; TRBD2 aligns across 8 bases. This CDR3 comprises 15 residues. The ends lost 6 bases at V and 6 bases at J; junction bases unmatched: 9. CDR1 SNHLY and CDR2 FYNNEI come from the germline V gene.

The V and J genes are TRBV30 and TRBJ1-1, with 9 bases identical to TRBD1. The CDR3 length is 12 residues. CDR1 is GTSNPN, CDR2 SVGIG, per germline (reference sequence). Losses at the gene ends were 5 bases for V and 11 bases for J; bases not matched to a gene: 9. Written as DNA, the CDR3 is TGTGCCTGGTTGGTTCGGGACAGGGTCGCTTTCTTT. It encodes CAWLVRDRVAFF.

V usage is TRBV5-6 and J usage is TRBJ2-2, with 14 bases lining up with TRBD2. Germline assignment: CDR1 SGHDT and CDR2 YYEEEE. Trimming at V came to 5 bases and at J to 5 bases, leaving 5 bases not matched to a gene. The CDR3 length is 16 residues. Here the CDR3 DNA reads TGTGCCAGCAGTTGGACTAGCGGGAGGAGAACCGGGGAGCTGTTTTTT. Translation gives CASSWTSGRRTGELFF.

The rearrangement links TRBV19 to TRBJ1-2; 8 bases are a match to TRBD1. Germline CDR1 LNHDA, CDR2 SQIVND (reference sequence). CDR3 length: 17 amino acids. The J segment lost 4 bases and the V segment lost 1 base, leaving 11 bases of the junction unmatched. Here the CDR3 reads CASSIGLGDRGIYGYTF. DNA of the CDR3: TGTGCCAGTAGTATAGGTTTAGGCGACAGGGGCATCTATGGCTACACCTTC.

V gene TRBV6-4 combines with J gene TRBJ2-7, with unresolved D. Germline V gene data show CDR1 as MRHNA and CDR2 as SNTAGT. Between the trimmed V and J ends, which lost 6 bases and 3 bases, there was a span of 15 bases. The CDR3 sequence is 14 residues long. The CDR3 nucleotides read TGTGCCAGCAGGAGAGAAAGTTTTAGCTACGAGCAGTACTTC. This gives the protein CASRRESFSYEQYF.

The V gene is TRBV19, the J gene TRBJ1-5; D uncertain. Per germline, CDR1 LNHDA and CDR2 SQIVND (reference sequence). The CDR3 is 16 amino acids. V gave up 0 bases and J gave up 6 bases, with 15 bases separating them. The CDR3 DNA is TGTGCCAGTAGTATAGATCCGACCCAGGTCCGTCAGCCCCAGCATTTT. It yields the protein CASSIDPTQVRQPQHF.

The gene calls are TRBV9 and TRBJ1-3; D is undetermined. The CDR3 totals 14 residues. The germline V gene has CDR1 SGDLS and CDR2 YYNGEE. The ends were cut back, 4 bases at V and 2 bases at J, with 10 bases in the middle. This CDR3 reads CASSTDNTGNTIYF. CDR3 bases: TGTGCCAGCAGCACCGACAATACTGGAAACACCATATATTTT.

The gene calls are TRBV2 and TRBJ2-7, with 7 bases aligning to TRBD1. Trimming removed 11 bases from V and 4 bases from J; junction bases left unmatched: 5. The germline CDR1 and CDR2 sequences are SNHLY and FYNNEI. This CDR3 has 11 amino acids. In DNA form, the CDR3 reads TGTGCCTGCCGGGACAGATACGAGCAGTACTTC. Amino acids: CACRDRYEQYF.

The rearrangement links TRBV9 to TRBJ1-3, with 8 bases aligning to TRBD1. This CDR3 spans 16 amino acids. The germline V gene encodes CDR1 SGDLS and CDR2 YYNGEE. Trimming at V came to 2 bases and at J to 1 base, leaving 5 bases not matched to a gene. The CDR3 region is CASSVRQGISGNTIYF. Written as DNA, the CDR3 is TGTGCCAGCAGCGTGCGACAGGGGATTTCTGGAAACACCATATATTTT.

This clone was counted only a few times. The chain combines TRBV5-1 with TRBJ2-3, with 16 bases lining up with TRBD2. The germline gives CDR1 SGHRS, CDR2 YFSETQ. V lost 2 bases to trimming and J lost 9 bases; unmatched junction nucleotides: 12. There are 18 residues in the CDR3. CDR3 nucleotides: TGCGCCAGCAGCTTCTTCGCGGGACTAGCGGGGGGGCCGGGGACGCAGTATTTT. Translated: CASSFFAGLAGGPGTQYF.

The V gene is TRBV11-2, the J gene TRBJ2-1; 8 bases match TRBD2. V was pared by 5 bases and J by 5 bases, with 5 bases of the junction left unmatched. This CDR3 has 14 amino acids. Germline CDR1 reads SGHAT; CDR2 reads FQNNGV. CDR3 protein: CASSRGGTHNEQFF. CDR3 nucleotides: TGTGCCAGCAGCCGCGGGGGGACTCACAATGAGCAGTTCTTC.

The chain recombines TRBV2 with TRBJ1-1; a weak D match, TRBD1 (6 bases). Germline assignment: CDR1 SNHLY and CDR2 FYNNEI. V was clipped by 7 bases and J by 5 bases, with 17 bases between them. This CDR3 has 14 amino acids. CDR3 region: CASTIKGGETEAFF. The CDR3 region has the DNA TGTGCCAGCACAATTAAAGGGGGAGAAACTGAAGCTTTCTTT.

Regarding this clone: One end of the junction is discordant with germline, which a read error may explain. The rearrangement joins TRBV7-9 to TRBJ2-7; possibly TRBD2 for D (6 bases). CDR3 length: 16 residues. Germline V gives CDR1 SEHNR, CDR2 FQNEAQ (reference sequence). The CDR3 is CSSSPGRGRAPTEQYF. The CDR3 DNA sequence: TGTTCCAGCAGCCCCGGGCGGGGACGGGCCCCTACCGAGCAGTACTTC. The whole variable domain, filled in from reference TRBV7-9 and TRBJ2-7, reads DTGVSQNPRHKITKRGQNVTFRCDPISEHNRLYWYRQTLGQGPEFLTYFQNEAQLEKSRLLSDRFSAERPKGSFSTLEIQRTEQGDSAMYLCSSSPGRGRAPTEQYFGPGTRLTVT.

CDR3 bases: TGTGCCAGCAGCTTGCAACCGACAGGGGCTTCCTATGGCTACACCTTC. Its translation is CASSLQPTGASYGYTF. The chain uses TRBV7-9 and TRBJ1-2; the match to TRBD1 covers 8 bases. CDR3 size: 16 residues. J was trimmed by 4 bases and V by 3 bases; bases with no gene match: 10. Germline CDR1 reads SEHNR; CDR2 reads FQNEAQ (reference sequence).

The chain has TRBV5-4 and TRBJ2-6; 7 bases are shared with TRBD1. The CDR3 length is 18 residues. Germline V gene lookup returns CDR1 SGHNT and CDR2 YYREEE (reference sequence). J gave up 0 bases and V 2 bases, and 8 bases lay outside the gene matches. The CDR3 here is CASSLMGTDYSGANVLTF. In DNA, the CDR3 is TGTGCCAGCAGCTTAATGGGGACAGACTACTCTGGGGCCAACGTCCTGACTTTC.

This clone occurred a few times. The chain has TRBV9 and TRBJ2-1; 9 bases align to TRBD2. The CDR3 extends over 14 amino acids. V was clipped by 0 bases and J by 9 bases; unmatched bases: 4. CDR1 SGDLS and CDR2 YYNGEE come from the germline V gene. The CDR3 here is CASSVGLAVLEQFF. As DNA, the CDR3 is TGTGCCAGCAGCGTAGGACTAGCGGTTCTTGAGCAGTTCTTC.

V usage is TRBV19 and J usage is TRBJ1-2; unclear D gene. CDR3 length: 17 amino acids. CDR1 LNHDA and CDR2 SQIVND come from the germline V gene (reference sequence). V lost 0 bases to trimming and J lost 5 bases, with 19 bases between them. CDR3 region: CASSIDPEGTTLYGYTF. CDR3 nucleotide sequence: TGTGCCAGTAGTATAGATCCGGAAGGAACAACACTATATGGCTACACCTTC.

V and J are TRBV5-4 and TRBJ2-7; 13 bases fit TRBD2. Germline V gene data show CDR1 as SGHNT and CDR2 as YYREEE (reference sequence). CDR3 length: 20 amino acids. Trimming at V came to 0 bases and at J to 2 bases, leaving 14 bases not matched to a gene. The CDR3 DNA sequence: TGTGCCAGCAGCTTGGCACCGGGACTAGCGGGATCCAACCTCCCCTACGAGCAGTACTTC. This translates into CASSLAPGLAGSNLPYEQYF.

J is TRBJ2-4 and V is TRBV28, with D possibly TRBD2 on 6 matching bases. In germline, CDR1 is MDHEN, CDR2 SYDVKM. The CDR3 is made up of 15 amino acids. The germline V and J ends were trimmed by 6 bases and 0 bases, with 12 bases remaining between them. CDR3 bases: TGTGCCAGCAGGTCAAGCGGGTTAGCCAAAAACATTCAGTACTTC. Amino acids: CASRSSGLAKNIQYF.

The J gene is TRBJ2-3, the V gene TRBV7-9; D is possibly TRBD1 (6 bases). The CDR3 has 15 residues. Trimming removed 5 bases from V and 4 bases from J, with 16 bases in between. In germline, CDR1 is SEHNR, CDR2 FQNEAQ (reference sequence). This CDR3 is CASSPPGGEPDTQYF. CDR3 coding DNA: TGTGCCAGCAGCCCTCCTGGGGGCGAGCCAGATACGCAGTATTTT. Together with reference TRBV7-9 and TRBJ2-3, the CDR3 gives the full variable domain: DTGVSQNPRHKITKRGQNVTFRCDPISEHNRLYWYRQTLGQGPEFLTYFQNEAQLEKSRLLSDRFSAERPKGSFSTLEIQRTEQGDSAMYLCASSPPGGEPDTQYFGPGTRLTVL.

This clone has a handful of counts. CDR3 residues: CASSEGRDTQYF. CDR3 sequence (DNA): TGTGCCAGCAGTGAAGGGAGGGATACGCAGTATTTT. The rearrangement links TRBV6-1 to TRBJ2-3, with TRBD2 as a possible D gene (5 bases). The CDR3 length is 12 residues. The germline V and J ends were trimmed by 1 base and 6 bases, with 5 bases remaining between them. CDR1 is MNHNS and CDR2 is SASEGT in the germline V gene.